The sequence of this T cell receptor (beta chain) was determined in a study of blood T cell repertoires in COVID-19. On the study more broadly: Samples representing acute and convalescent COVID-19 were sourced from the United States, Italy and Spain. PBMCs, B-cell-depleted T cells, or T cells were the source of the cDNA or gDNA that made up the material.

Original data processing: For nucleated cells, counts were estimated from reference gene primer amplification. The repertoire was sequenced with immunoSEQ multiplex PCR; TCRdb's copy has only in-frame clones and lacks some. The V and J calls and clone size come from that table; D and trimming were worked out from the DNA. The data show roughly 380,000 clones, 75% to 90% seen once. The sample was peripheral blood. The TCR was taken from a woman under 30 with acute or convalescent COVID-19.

The CDR3 sequence is CASSEASRGQPQHF. Here the CDR3 DNA reads TGTGCCAGCAGTGAAGCCTCCAGGGGTCAGCCCCAGCATTTT. The chain carries TRBV6-1 and TRBJ1-5, with D perhaps TRBD1 (6 bases). The V end was cut by 0 bases, the J end by 6 bases, with 9 bases between. The CDR3 spans 14 residues. The germline V gene encodes CDR1 MNHNS and CDR2 SASEGT.